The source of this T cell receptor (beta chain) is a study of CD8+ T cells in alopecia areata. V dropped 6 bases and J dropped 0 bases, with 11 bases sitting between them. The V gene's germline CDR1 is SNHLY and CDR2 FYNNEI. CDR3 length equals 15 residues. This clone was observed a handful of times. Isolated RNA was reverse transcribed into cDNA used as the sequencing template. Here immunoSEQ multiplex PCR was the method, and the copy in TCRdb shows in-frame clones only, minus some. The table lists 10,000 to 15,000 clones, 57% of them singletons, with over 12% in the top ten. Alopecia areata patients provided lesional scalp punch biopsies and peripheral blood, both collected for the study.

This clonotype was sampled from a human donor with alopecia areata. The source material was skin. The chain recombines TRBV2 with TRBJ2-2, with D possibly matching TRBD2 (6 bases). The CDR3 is CASRPRTTNTGELFF. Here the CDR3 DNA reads TGTGCCAGCAGGCCGAGGACTACGAACACCGGGGAGCTGTTTTTT.